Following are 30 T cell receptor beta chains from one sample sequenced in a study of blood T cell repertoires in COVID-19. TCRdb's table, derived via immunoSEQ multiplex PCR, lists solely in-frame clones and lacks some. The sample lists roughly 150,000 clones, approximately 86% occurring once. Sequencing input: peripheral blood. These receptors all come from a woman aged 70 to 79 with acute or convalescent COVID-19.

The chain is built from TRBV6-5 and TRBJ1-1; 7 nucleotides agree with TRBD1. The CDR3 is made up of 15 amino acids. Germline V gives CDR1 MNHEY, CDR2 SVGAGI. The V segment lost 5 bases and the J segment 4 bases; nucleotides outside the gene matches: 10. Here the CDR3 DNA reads TGTGCCAGCAGTCATGGACAGGTGTCGGGCACTGAAGCTTTCTTT. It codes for CASSHGQVSGTEAFF.

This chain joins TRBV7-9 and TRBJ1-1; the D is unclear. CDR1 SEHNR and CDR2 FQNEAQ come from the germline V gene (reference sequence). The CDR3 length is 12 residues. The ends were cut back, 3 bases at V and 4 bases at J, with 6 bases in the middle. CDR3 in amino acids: CASSFEGTEAFF. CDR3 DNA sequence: TGTGCCAGCAGCTTCGAGGGCACTGAAGCTTTCTTT.

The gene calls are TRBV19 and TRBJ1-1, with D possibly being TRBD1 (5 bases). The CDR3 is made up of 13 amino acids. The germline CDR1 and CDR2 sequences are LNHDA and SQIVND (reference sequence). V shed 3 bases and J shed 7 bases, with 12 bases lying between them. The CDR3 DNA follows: TGTGCCAGTAGTATCAAGCCAGGGTATGAAGCTTTCTTT. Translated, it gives CASSIKPGYEAFF.

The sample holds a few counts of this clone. The CDR3 region is CASSLVGGLAAGELFF. CDR3 nucleotide sequence: TGTGCCAGCAGCTTAGTAGGGGGACTAGCGGCCGGGGAGCTGTTTTTT. The V call is TRBV7-3, the J call TRBJ2-2, with 11 bases matching TRBD2. Germline-derived CDR1 and CDR2 are SGHTA and FQGTGA. The CDR3 extends over 16 amino acids. The V gene end was trimmed by 2 bases and the J gene end by 6 bases; junction bases not matched to a gene: 5.

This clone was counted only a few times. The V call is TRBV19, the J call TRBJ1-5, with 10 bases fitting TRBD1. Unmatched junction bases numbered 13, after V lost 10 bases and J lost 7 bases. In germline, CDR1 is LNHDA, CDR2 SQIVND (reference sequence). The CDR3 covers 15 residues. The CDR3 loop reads CATGERQGAQQPQHF. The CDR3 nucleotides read TGTGCCACCGGGGAGAGACAGGGGGCCCAGCAGCCCCAGCATTTT.

The CDR3 DNA follows: TGCAGCGTTGAGGCAGGGTACACAGATACGCAGTATTTT. It encodes CSVEAGYTDTQYF. The chain carries TRBV29-1 and TRBJ2-3, with D perhaps TRBD1 (5 bases). Looked up from germline, CDR1 is SQVTM and CDR2 is ANQGSEA. This CDR3 has 13 residues. V gave up 3 bases and J gave up 2 bases, with 9 bases separating them.

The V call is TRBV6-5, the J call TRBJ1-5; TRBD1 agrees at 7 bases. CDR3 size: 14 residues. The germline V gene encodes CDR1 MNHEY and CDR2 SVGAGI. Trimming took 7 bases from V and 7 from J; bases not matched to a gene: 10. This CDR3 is CASTPDRARQPQHF. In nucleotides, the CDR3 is TGTGCCAGCACTCCCGACAGGGCGCGGCAGCCCCAGCATTTT.

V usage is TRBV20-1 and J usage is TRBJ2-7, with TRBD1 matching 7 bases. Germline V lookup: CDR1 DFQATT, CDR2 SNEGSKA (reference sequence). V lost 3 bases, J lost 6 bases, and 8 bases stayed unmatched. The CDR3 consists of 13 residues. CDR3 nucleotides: TGCAGTGCTAGTCCAAAGACAGGGCGCGAGCAGTACTTC. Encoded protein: CSASPKTGREQYF.

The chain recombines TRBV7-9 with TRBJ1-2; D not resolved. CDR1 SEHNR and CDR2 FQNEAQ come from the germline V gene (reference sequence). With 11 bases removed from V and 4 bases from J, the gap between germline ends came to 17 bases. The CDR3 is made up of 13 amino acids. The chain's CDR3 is CASAGGRGYGYTF. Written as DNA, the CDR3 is TGTGCCTCGGCCGGAGGCCGGGGCTATGGCTACACCTTC.

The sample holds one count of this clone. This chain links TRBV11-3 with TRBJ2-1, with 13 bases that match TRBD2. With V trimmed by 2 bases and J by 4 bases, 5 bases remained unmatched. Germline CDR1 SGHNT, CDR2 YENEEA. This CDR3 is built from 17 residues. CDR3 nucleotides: TGTGCCAGCAGCTTACACGGGACTAGCGGGGCATACAATGAGCAGTTCTTC. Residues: CASSLHGTSGAYNEQFF.

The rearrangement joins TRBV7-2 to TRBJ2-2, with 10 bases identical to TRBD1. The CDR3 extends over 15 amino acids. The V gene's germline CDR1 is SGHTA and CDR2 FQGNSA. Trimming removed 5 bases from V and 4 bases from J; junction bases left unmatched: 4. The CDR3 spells CASSKGQGGTGELFF. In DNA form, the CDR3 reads TGTGCCAGCAGCAAAGGACAGGGGGGCACCGGGGAGCTGTTTTTT.

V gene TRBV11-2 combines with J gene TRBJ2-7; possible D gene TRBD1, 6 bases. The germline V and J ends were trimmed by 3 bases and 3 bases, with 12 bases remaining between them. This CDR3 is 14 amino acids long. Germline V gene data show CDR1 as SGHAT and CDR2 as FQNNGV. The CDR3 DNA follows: TGTGCCAGCAGCTTGGGAACAGGGAACTACGAGCAGTACGTC. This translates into CASSLGTGNYEQYV.

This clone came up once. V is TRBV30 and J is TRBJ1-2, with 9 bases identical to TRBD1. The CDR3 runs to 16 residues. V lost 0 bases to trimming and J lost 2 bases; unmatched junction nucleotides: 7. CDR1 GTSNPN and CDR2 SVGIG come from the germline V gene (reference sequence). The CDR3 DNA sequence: TGTGCCTGGAGTGTGGCGACCGGGACAGGGAACTATGGCTACACCTTC. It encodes CAWSVATGTGNYGYTF.

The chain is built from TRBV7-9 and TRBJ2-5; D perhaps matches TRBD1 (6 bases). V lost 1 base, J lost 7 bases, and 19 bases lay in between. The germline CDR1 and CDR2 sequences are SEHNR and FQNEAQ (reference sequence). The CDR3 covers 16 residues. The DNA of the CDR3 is TGTGCCAGCAGCTTAGGCGGTGGGACACGGAGTCGGACCCAGTACTTC. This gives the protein CASSLGGGTRSRTQYF.

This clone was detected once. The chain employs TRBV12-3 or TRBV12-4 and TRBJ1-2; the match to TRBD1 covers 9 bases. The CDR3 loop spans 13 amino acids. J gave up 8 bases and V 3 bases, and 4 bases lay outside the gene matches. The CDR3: CASSLWTGDGYTF. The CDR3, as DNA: TGTGCCAGCAGTTTGTGGACAGGGGACGGCTACACCTTC.

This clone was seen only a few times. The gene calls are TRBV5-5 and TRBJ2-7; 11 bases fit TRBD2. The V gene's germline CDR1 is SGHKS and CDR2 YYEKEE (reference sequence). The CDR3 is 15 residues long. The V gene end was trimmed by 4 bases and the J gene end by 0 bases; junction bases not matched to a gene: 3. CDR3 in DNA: TGTGCCAGCAGCGTAGCGGGGGGGCGCTCCTACGAGCAGTACGTC. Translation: CASSVAGGRSYEQYV.

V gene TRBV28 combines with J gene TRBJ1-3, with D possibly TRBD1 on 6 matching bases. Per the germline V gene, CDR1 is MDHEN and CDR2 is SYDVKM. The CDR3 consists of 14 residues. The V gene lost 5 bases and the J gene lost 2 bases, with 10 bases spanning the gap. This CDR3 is CASSTGFAGNTIYF. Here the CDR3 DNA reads TGTGCCAGCAGTACAGGGTTCGCTGGAAACACCATATATTTT.

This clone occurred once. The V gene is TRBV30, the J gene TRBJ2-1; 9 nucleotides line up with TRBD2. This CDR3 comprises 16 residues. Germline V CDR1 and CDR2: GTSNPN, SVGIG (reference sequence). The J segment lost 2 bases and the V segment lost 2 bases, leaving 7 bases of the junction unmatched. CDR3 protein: CAWSSGRGGPYNEQFF. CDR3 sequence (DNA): TGTGCCTGGAGTTCAGGGCGGGGGGGCCCCTACAATGAGCAGTTCTTC.

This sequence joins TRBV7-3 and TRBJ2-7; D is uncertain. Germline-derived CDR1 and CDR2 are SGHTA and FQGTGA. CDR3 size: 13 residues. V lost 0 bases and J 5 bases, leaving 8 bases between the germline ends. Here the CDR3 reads CASSLTRNNEQYF. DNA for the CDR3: TGTGCCAGCAGCTTAACCAGAAATAACGAGCAGTACTTC.

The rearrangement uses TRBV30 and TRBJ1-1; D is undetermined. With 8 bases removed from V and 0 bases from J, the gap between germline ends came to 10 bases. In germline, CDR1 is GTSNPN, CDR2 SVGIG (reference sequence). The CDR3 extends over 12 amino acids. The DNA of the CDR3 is TGTGCCCGCGAAGAGGTGAACACTGAAGCTTTCTTT. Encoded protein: CAREEVNTEAFF.

Written as DNA, the CDR3 is TGTGCCAGCAGCCGTCGACAGGGATTCTCTGGAAACACCATATATTTT. Protein: CASSRRQGFSGNTIYF. V usage is TRBV5-8 and J usage is TRBJ1-3; the match to TRBD1 covers 7 bases. The CDR3 sequence is 16 residues long. Germline CDR1 reads SGHTS; CDR2 reads YDEGEE. V lost 4 bases and J lost 0; bases outside the gene matches: 7.

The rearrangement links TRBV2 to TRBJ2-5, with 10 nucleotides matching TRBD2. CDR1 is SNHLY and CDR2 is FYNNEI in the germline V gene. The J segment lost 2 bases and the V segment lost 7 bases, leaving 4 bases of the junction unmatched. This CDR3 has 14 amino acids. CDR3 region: CASNQLAGQETQYF. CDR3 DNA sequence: TGTGCCAGCAACCAACTAGCGGGGCAAGAGACCCAGTACTTC.

Written as DNA, the CDR3 is TGTGCCAGCAGCTTGAGGACAGGACGAGGTGGCTACACCTTC. It translates to CASSLRTGRGGYTF. V and J are TRBV5-6 and TRBJ1-2; TRBD1 aligns across 7 bases. The junction had 7 bases not matched to a gene; V was cut back by 1 base and J by 7 bases. The germline gives CDR1 SGHDT, CDR2 YYEEEE. The CDR3 runs to 14 residues.

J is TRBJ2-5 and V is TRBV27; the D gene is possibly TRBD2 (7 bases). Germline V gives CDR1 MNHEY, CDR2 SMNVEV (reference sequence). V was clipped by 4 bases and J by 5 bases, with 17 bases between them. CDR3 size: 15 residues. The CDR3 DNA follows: TGTGCCAGCAGTTCGCCGGGGGGCCTTTACGAGACCCAGTACTTC. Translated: CASSSPGGLYETQYF.

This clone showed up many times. CDR3 amino acids: CASSVDLLAYGYTF. The CDR3 DNA follows: TGTGCCAGCAGCGTGGACCTTTTAGCCTATGGCTACACCTTC. The chain uses TRBV5-5 and TRBJ1-2; D gene unclear. The CDR3 runs to 14 residues. Trimming removed 4 bases at V and 4 bases at J, with 14 bases between. Per the germline V gene, CDR1 is SGHKS and CDR2 is YYEKEE (reference sequence).

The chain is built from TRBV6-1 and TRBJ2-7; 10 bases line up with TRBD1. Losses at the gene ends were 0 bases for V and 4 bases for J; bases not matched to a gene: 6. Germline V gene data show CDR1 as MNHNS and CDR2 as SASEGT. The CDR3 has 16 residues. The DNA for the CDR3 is TGTGCCAGCAGTGAAGCTGGGGGACAGGGGATATACGAGCAGTACGTC. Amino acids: CASSEAGGQGIYEQYV.

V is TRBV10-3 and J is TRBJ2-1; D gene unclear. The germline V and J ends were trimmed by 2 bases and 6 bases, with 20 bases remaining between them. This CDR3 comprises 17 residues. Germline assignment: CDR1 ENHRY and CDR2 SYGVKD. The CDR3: CAISEPTSVSFTNEQFF. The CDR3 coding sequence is TGTGCCATCAGTGAGCCCACGTCGGTTTCGTTTACCAATGAGCAGTTCTTC.

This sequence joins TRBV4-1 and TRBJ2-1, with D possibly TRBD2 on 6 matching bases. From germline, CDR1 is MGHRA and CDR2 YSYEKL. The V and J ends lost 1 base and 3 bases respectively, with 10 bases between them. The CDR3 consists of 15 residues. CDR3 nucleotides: TGCGCCAGCAGCCAAGCCGGGGGAGACTACAATGAGCAGTTCTTC. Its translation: CASSQAGGDYNEQFF.

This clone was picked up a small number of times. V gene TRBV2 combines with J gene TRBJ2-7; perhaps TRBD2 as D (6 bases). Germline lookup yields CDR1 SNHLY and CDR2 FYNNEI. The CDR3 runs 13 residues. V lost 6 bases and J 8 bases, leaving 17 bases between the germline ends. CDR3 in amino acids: CASRRTTLGKQYF. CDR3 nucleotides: TGTGCCAGCAGGAGGACTACCCTAGGCAAGCAGTACTTC.

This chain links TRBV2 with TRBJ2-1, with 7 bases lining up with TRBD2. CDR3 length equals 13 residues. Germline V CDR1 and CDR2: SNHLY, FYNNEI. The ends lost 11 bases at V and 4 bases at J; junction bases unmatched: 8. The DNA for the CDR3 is TGTGCCTGCCCCTCCGGGGGGTACAATGAGCAGTTCTTC. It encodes CACPSGGYNEQFF.